The entry below describes one TCR beta chain. The second PCR ran roughly 7 to 11 cycles with a sample-barcoded 5' primer and J-beta primers. TCRdb ran MiXCR on the 5' RACE reads and lists one entry per CDR3 protein. The sample carries approximately 800,000 distinct CDR3 sequences, roughly 26% recorded once. This entry comes from a study of blood T cells in healthy people across ages. This CDR3 has 14 amino acids. Unmatched junction bases numbered 1, after V lost 3 bases and J lost 2 bases. CDR1 and CDR2 from the germline V gene are SQVTM and ANQGSEA. This same sample was also taken into another study, of T cells of mothers and their children. That paper states: The authors added sample barcodes and 2-4 random nucleotides using the M1S primer of the second PCR.

The rearrangement links TRBV29-1 to TRBJ2-1; 10 positions agree with TRBD2. Sequences were obtained from blood. The receptor's source is a boy younger than 18 in good health. The CDR3 DNA reads TGCAGCGTTGAGAGCGGGGGGGCCTACAATGAGCAGTTCTTC. Translation: CSVESGGAYNEQFF.